A single sample gave rise to the 14 T cell receptor beta chains below, sequenced in a study of glioma-infiltrating T cells after dendritic cell vaccination. Indicated time point: after dendritic cell vaccination, including at tumor progression/relapse. Using immunoSEQ multiplex PCR, the repertoire was profiled, and TCRdb retains in-frame clones only, with some absent. The sample shows roughly 60,000 clones, about nine tenths of them seen only once. Material: blood, obtained after dendritic cell vaccination. These receptors originate from a human donor with glioblastoma.

V gene TRBV18 combines with J gene TRBJ1-1, with D unresolved. Germline V gene data show CDR1 as KGHSH and CDR2 as LQKENI. The CDR3 loop spans 14 amino acids. V was trimmed by 3 bases and J by 0 bases, leaving 8 bases between them. The CDR3: CASSPGTVNTEAFF. Here the CDR3 DNA reads TGTGCCAGCTCACCTGGTACAGTGAACACTGAAGCTTTCTTT.

This chain uses TRBV7-9 with TRBJ1-1; no clear D. This CDR3 region has 13 residues. Looked up from germline, CDR1 is SEHNR and CDR2 is FQNEAQ (reference sequence). Trimming cost V 4 bases and J 0 bases, with 6 bases left between them. CDR3 sequence: CASSSNMNTEAFF. The CDR3 DNA follows: TGTGCCAGCAGCTCAAACATGAACACTGAAGCTTTCTTT. The full variable domain, its missing parts supplied by reference TRBV7-9 and TRBJ1-1, is DTGVSQNPRHKITKRGQNVTFRCDPISEHNRLYWYRQTLGQGPEFLTYFQNEAQLEKSRLLSDRFSAERPKGSFSTLEIQRTEQGDSAMYLCASSSNMNTEAFFGQGTRLTVV.

The gene calls are TRBV4-1 and TRBJ1-2; D call uncertain. The germline V and J ends were trimmed by 5 bases and 4 bases, with 14 bases remaining between them. This CDR3 spans 14 amino acids. Germline loops: CDR1 MGHRA, CDR2 YSYEKL. The CDR3 DNA reads TGCGCCAGCAGCAGTTTTCGAGGAAGCTATGGCTACACCTTC. Translated: CASSSFRGSYGYTF.

This rearrangement joins TRBV10-3 to TRBJ1-6; tentative D call: TRBD1 (6 bases). The CDR3 has 16 residues. Germline V gene lookup returns CDR1 ENHRY and CDR2 SYGVKD. The ends were cut back, 2 bases at V and 5 bases at J, with 13 bases in the middle. The CDR3 coding sequence is TGTGCCATCAGTGAGGGGGGCAGGGGAAATAATTCACCCCTCCACTTT. Translated: CAISEGGRGNNSPLHF.

The rearrangement uses TRBV5-6 and TRBJ2-3; D might be TRBD2 (6 bases). V lost 2 bases and J 4 bases, leaving 23 bases between the germline ends. The CDR3 consists of 18 residues. Germline CDR1 SGHDT, CDR2 YYEEEE. The CDR3 DNA follows: TGTGCCAGCAGCTTTCCCTTGGGTAGCGGAGGCCTGTCAGATACGCAGTATTTT. Its protein is CASSFPLGSGGLSDTQYF. Full variable domain (remainder filled in from reference TRBV5-6 and TRBJ2-3): DAGVTQSPTHLIKTRGQQVTLRCSPKSGHDTVSWYQQALGQGPQFIFQYYEEEERQRGNFPDRFSGHQFPNYSSELNVNALLLGDSALYLCASSFPLGSGGLSDTQYFGPGTRLTVL.

The rearrangement uses TRBV19 and TRBJ2-5, with D perhaps matching TRBD2 (6 bases). Trimming pared 3 bases from V and 2 bases from J, leaving 19 bases between. The CDR3 extends over 17 amino acids. Germline CDR1 reads LNHDA; CDR2 reads SQIVND (reference sequence). The CDR3, as DNA: TGTGCCAGTAGTATCCAAATAGCGGCCACAGATCAAGAGACCCAGTACTTC. Protein product: CASSIQIAATDQETQYF. Full variable domain (rest looked up from reference TRBV19 and TRBJ2-5): DGGITQSPKYLFRKEGQNVTLSCEQNLNHDAMYWYRQDPGQGLRLIYYSQIVNDFQKGDIAEGYSVSREKKESFPLTVTSAQKNPTAFYLCASSIQIAATDQETQYFGPGTRLLVL.

This clone has just a few counts. CDR3 region: CASSPRGIAGGTDTQYF. The CDR3 DNA follows: TGTGCCAGCAGCCCGCGAGGGATAGCGGGGGGCACAGATACGCAGTATTTT. The chain is built from TRBV9 and TRBJ2-3; 9 bases align to TRBD2. This CDR3 has 17 amino acids. Trimming took 4 bases from V and 1 from J; bases not matched to a gene: 10. The germline gives CDR1 SGDLS, CDR2 YYNGEE.

This chain links TRBV4-2 with TRBJ2-3; the D gene is possibly TRBD2 (7 bases). From germline, CDR1 is LGHNA and CDR2 YNFKEQ. With 4 bases removed from V and 5 bases from J, the gap between germline ends came to 28 bases. This CDR3 is 19 amino acids long. Written as DNA, the CDR3 is TGTGCCAGCAGCCCCGGGGAAGCCACGGGGGGCCTTGTTAGAGATACGCAGTATTTT. This encodes CASSPGEATGGLVRDTQYF.

V and J are TRBV29-1 and TRBJ2-1, with 10 bases identical to TRBD2. The CDR3 totals 14 residues. Germline V gene lookup returns CDR1 SQVTM and CDR2 ANQGSEA. The junction had 6 bases not matched to a gene; V was cut back by 7 bases and J by 3 bases. The CDR3 coding sequence is TGCAGCGCCAAGCGGGGGGGCCTCTACAATGAGCAGTTCTTC. It encodes CSAKRGGLYNEQFF.

The chain couples TRBV27 to TRBJ2-2, with a possible D match to TRBD2 (5 bases). V lost 4 bases, J lost 8 bases, and 17 bases lay in between. This CDR3 is built from 15 residues. Looked up from germline, CDR1 is MNHEY and CDR2 is SMNVEV (reference sequence). CDR3 sequence: CASSSPVFGKGELFF. The DNA of the CDR3 is TGTGCCAGCAGTTCACCCGTCTTCGGGAAGGGGGAGCTGTTTTTT.

V and J are TRBV30 and TRBJ2-1, with D possibly matching TRBD2 (7 bases). CDR3 length equals 15 residues. Trimming cost V 3 bases and J 7 bases, with 19 bases left between them. In germline, CDR1 is GTSNPN, CDR2 SVGIG (reference sequence). CDR3 coding DNA: TGTGCCTGGAGGGACCGGACAGTCGGGGGGAATGAGCAGTTCTTC. Protein sequence: CAWRDRTVGGNEQFF.

The V gene is TRBV11-2, the J gene TRBJ2-3, with 11 bases lining up with TRBD2. The CDR3 length is 19 residues. V lost 5 bases, J lost 1 base, and 14 bases stayed unmatched. Per the germline V gene, CDR1 is SGHAT and CDR2 is FQNNGV. As DNA, the CDR3 is TGTGCCAGCAGCCGAATATGGGCGCTAGCGGGAGGCCGCACAGATACGCAGTATTTT. It yields the protein CASSRIWALAGGRTDTQYF.

This chain uses TRBV9 with TRBJ2-1, with 9 bases identical to TRBD2. V lost 3 bases to trimming and J lost 8 bases; unmatched junction nucleotides: 12. There are 16 residues in the CDR3. Germline-derived CDR1 and CDR2 are SGDLS and YYNGEE. The CDR3 protein is CASSAEVSGSLHEQFF. The DNA for the CDR3 is TGTGCCAGCAGCGCGGAGGTTAGCGGGAGTTTACATGAGCAGTTCTTC.

The chain combines TRBV9 with TRBJ2-1, with 7 positions matching TRBD2. CDR1 is SGDLS and CDR2 is YYNGEE in the germline V gene. The J segment lost 7 bases and the V segment lost 0 bases, leaving 4 bases of the junction unmatched. There are 14 residues in the CDR3. CDR3 region: CASSVGEGKNEQFF. CDR3 in DNA: TGTGCCAGCAGCGTAGGGGAGGGTAAGAATGAGCAGTTCTTC.